The rows below give T cell receptor beta chains drawn from one sample of a study of low-dose radiotherapy and immunotherapy resistance in tumors. TCRdb used MiXCR to reprocess the reads, holding one entry per CDR3 protein. This table holds 35,000 to 50,000 distinct CDR3 sequences, less than 30% found once. The sample here was PBMCs, taken after low-dose radiotherapy plus immunotherapy. The receptors were gathered from a male donor with prostate cancer. The CDR3 runs from the conserved cysteine through the conserved F or W. The D gene is left open where the match is weak. The listing skips clone size in some rows; elsewhere it reads once, few, many or a size class.

TRBJ2-5,.,few,TRBV6-1,TGTGCCAGCAGTGATGGGACGGCGGGGGAGACCCAGTACTTC,CASSDGTAGETQYF
TRBJ2-3,.,.,TRBV5-1,TGCGCCAGCAGCTTGGCGGTCGGAAAAGCAGATACGCAGTATTTT,CASSLAVGKADTQYF
TRBJ2-1,.,many,TRBV27,TGTGCCAGCAGTCTCCCTCCGGGGTCCTACAATGAGCAGTTCTTC,CASSLPPGSYNEQFF
TRBJ1-4,.,many,TRBV19,TGTGCCAGTAGTATGTGGCGACCGGGGGAAAAACTGTTTTTT,CASSMWRPGEKLFF
TRBJ2-3,.,many,TRBV30,TGTGCCTGGAGTGTGGTCCTAGATACGCAGTATTTT,CAWSVVLDTQYF
TRBJ2-3,.,many,TRBV7-9,TGTGCCAGCAGCTTAGAGGGACTCACAGATACGCAGTATTTT,CASSLEGLTDTQYF
TRBJ2-2,.,many,TRBV7-6,TGTGCCAGCAGCTTAACCTTCGGATGGCAGAACACCGGGGAGCTGTTTTTT,CASSLTFGWQNTGELFF
TRBJ1-4,.,many,TRBV5-6,TGTGCCAGCAGCTCGTCCTCGAGGACGGATAATGAAAAACTGTTTTTT,CASSSSSRTDNEKLFF
TRBJ1-3,.,many,TRBV20-1,TGCAGTGCTAGGGGACTAGCGACTCCAAACACCATATATTTT,CSARGLATPNTIYF
TRBJ2-7,.,many,TRBV7-2,TGTGCCAGCAGCATTGGGACTTTCTACGAGCAGTACTTC,CASSIGTFYEQYF
TRBJ2-7,.,.,TRBV28,TGTGCCGCAGGCCCACCGGCCCTCTACGAGCAGTACTTC,CAAGPPALYEQYF
TRBJ2-7,.,many,TRBV2,TGTGCCAGCCTCAACCAGCGCGGGGTCGGAGAGCAGTACTTC,CASLNQRGVGEQYF
TRBJ2-2,TRBD2,once,TRBV3-1,TGTGCCAGCAGCCAAGTCTTAACTAGCGGCAACACCGGGGAGCTGTTTTTT,CASSQVLTSGNTGELFF
TRBJ2-7,TRBD2,many,TRBV28,TGTGCCAGCACCAGCCAGGGACTAGCGTGGACCTACGAGCAGTACTTC,CASTSQGLAWTYEQYF
TRBJ2-3,TRBD2,many,TRBV20-1,TGCAGTGCTGCCGGACTAGCGGGAGGTAGGGCAGATACGCAGTATTTT,CSAAGLAGGRADTQYF
TRBJ2-7,TRBD2,many,TRBV5-1,TGCGCCAGCAGCGCCTTTAGTCCCGGGACTAGCGGGGGGGCCCTCGGGAACGAGCAGTACTTC,CASSAFSPGTSGGALGNEQYF
TRBJ2-7,TRBD2,few,TRBV28,TGTGCCACCTCGGGAGGGGGCTACGAGCAGTACTTC,CATSGGGYEQYF
TRBJ2-5,TRBD1,few,TRBV13,TGTGCCAGCAGCATCCGGGACAGGGGTGTGGAGACCCAGTACTTC,CASSIRDRGVETQYF
TRBJ1-3,.,many,TRBV12-3/TRBV12-4,TGTGCCAGCAGTTTCGCAGGGAGAGCTGGAAACACCATATATTTT,CASSFAGRAGNTIYF
TRBJ1-2,TRBD1,many,TRBV28,TGTGCCAGCAGTTCCTGGGACAGGCCGGGAGGCTACACCTTC,CASSSWDRPGGYTF
TRBJ2-3,.,many,TRBV19,TGTGCCAGTAGTATTTCTGGGACCGTAGATACGCAGTATTTT,CASSISGTVDTQYF
TRBJ2-3,TRBD2,.,TRBV11-2,TGTGCCAGCAGCTTACTGGCGGGAGGGGCAGATACGCAGTATTTT,CASSLLAGGADTQYF
TRBJ2-3,TRBD2,.,TRBV19,TGTGCCAGTAGTATTCGGCGGGGGGGCACAGATACGCAGTATTTT,CASSIRRGGTDTQYF
TRBJ2-2,.,many,TRBV19,TGTGCCAGTAGACTTCAGGGGAGGAACGGGGAGCTGTTTTTT,CASRLQGRNGELFF
TRBJ1-6,.,.,TRBV6-2/TRBV6-3,TGTGCCTCCACCGGCCACCCCAAGGGAGACTCCTATAATTCACCCCTCCACTTT,CASTGHPKGDSYNSPLHF
TRBJ2-1,TRBD2,many,TRBV14,TGTGCCAGCAGCCAATCGGGAGGGCCACTCAATGAGCAGTTCTTC,CASSQSGGPLNEQFF
TRBJ2-3,.,medium-sized,TRBV28,TGTGCCAGCAATAAGCAGGGGAGTAGCACAGATACGCAGTATTTT,CASNKQGSSTDTQYF
TRBJ2-1,.,.,TRBV5-1,TGCGCCAGCAGCTTGGCGTTAGTCCCCAATGAGCAGTTCTTC,CASSLALVPNEQFF
TRBJ2-3,TRBD1,many,TRBV12-3/TRBV12-4,TGTGCCAGCAGTCGACCCGGAACTTTAGACAGGGTCCTGGATACGCAGTATTTT,CASSRPGTLDRVLDTQYF
TRBJ1-1,.,many,TRBV19,TGTGCCAGTAGTATGGGAGCGTCGCAAGCTTTCTTT,CASSMGASQAFF
TRBJ2-2,.,many,TRBV5-1,TGCGCCAGCAGCTTGAGTAGGACCGGGGAGCTGTTTTTT,CASSLSRTGELFF